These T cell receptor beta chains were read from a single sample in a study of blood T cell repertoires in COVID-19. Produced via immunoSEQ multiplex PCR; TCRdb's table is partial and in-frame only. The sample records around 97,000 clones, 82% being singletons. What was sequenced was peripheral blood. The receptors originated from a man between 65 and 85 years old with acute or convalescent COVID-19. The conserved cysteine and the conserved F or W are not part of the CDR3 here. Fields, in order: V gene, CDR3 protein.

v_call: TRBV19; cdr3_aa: ASSRTTIYEQY
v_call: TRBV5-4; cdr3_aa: ASSLFGRLPEQY
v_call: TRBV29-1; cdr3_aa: SVEDPGGRAQTDTQY
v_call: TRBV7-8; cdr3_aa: ASSLSNSANSNQPQH
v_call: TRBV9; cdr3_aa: ASSVERGGNTIY
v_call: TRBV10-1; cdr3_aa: ASSETRWNEQF
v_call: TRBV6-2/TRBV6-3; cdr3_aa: ASSDATGSYNEQF
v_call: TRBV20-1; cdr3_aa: SASRGRSSGANVLT
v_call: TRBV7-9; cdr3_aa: ASSLAWGTNTEAF
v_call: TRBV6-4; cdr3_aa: ASSTRFTGELF
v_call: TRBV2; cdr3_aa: ASSFGRENNSPLH
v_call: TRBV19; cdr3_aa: ASSPRQTQETQY
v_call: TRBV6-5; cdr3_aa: ASSYSSIAATYGYT
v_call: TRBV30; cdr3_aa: AWSRQSNQPQH
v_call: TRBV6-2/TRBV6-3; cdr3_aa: ASSAASGRVYEQY
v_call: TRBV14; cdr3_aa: ASSQLGGNTGELF
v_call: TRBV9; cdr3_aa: ASSVGQGNVF
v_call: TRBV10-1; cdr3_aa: ASSENGGRAF
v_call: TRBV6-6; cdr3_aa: ASSHPPQDTQY
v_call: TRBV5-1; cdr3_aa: ASSPNLPGVNTEAF
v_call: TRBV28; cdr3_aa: ASSQSWDSSNQPQH
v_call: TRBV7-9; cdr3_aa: ASRHDGVYGYT
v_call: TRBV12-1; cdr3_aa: ASRRDRGQRENSPLH
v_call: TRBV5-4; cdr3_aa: ASSPPTLAGSNEQF
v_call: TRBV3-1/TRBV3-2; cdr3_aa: ASSSRVLDRGNYGYT
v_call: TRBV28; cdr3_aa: ASSSPGQVSEQY
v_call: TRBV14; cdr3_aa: ASSRSGARNEKLF
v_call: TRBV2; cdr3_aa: ASSFAGNTEAF
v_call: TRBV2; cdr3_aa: ASRGLGGGYGYT
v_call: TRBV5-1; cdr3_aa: ASGPGGGGPYEQY
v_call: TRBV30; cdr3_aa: ACQLAGFSYEQY
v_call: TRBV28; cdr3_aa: ASSPHQGQPYNEQF
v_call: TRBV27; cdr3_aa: ASSVSPTGITEAF
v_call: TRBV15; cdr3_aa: ATSWDLNTEAF
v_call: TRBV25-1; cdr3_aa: ASSAFRGPETQY
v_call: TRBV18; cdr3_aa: ASSQGTGHNEQF